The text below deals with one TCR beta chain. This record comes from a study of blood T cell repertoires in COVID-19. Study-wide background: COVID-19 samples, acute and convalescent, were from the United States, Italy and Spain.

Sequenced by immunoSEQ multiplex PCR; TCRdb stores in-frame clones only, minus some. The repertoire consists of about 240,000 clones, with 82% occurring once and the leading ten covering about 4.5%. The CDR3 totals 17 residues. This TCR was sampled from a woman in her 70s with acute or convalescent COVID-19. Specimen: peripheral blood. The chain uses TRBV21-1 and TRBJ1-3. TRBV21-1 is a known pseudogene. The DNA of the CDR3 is TGTGCCAGCAGCAAAGCCCCCACTATGCCCTCTGGAAACACCATATATTTT. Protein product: CASSKAPTMPSGNTIYF.